The 24 T cell receptor beta chains in this list originate from one sample, sequenced in a study of control samples from healthy donors and cancer patients. Clones were read by immunoSEQ multiplex PCR, and TCRdb kept only the in-frame ones, dropping some. In the table there are around 70,000 clones, about 94% of which are singletons. The sequenced material came from blood. These receptor sequences come from a woman aged 25 to 39 in good health.

The V and J genes are TRBV20-1 and TRBJ2-2; D is possibly TRBD2 (6 bases). There are 11 residues in the CDR3. Trimming pared 7 bases from V and 7 bases from J, leaving 10 bases between. Per germline, CDR1 DFQATT and CDR2 SNEGSKA (reference sequence). The CDR3 spells CSVPGDGELFF. DNA of the CDR3: TGCAGTGTTCCGGGAGACGGGGAGCTGTTTTTT.

V is TRBV10-2 and J is TRBJ1-2; D is undetermined. The CDR3 is 11 residues long. V gave up 6 bases and J gave up 4 bases, with 6 bases separating them. Germline lookup yields CDR1 WSHSY and CDR2 SAAADI. The CDR3 sequence is CASSPSYGYTF. Here the CDR3 DNA reads TGCGCCAGCAGCCCCTCCTATGGCTACACCTTC.

The genes are TRBV5-4 and TRBJ1-4, with D maybe TRBD1 (5 bases). V was trimmed by 4 bases and J by 10 bases, leaving 17 bases between them. The germline CDR1 and CDR2 sequences are SGHNT and YYREEE (reference sequence). The CDR3 is 14 residues long. In nucleotides, the CDR3 is TGTGCCAGCAGCGGGGCGGGGACTGATGGAAAACTGTTTTTT. This gives the protein CASSGAGTDGKLFF.

By sample fraction, this clone is medium-sized (0.01 to 0.1%). V gene TRBV28 combines with J gene TRBJ2-7; TRBD2 agrees at 8 bases. Germline assignment: CDR1 MDHEN and CDR2 SYDVKM. This CDR3 comprises 12 residues. Germline trimming cut 3 bases from V and 5 bases from J; bases unmatched to any gene: 0. As DNA, the CDR3 is TGTGCCAGCAGTTTCGGGGGGGACGAGCAGTACTTC. Its protein product is CASSFGGDEQYF.

This clone was seen a single time. V is TRBV6-5 and J is TRBJ1-4; 9 nucleotides line up with TRBD1. The CDR3 extends over 15 amino acids. Germline V gives CDR1 MNHEY, CDR2 SVGAGI. J gave up 5 bases and V 6 bases, and 7 bases lay outside the gene matches. The CDR3 reads CASSPGTGTNEKLFF. CDR3 in DNA: TGTGCCAGCAGCCCGGGGACAGGGACGAATGAAAAACTGTTTTTT.

This chain connects TRBV18 to TRBJ2-1; the match to TRBD2 covers 9 bases. The length of the CDR3 is 16 residues. Germline lookup yields CDR1 KGHSH and CDR2 LQKENI. With V trimmed by 6 bases and J by 2 bases, 8 bases remained unmatched. CDR3 region: CASSLIAGGPYNEQFF. In DNA, the CDR3 is TGTGCCAGCTCCCTGATCGCGGGGGGGCCCTACAATGAGCAGTTCTTC.

The gene calls are TRBV3-1 (or the pseudogene TRBV3-2) and TRBJ1-2, with 9 bases lining up with TRBD1. From germline, CDR1 is LGHDT and CDR2 YNNKEL (reference sequence). There are 18 residues in the CDR3. Losses at the gene ends were 0 bases for V and 1 base for J; bases not matched to a gene: 9. CDR3 DNA sequence: TGTGCCAGCAGCCAAGAAGGGACAGGGCTCCCCATTAACTATGGCTACACCTTC. It yields the protein CASSQEGTGLPINYGYTF.

CDR3 bases: TGCGCCAGCAGCTTTCAATCGAACACTGAAGCTTTCTTT. Translation: CASSFQSNTEAFF. This sequence joins TRBV5-1 and TRBJ1-1, with D uncertain. This CDR3 contains 13 residues. Trimming stripped 2 bases from V and 1 base from J, with 6 bases between. Germline V gene sequence: CDR1 SGHRS, CDR2 YFSETQ.

As DNA, the CDR3 is TGTGCCAGCAGTCTCCGTCACGGGGGGGCCAGGGAGACCCAGTACTTC. Its protein is CASSLRHGGARETQYF. The rearrangement joins TRBV6-2 or TRBV6-3 to TRBJ2-5; 8 nucleotides agree with TRBD2. The V segment lost 5 bases and the J segment 5 bases; nucleotides outside the gene matches: 13. Germline CDR1 is MNHEY and CDR2 is SVGEGT. The CDR3 sequence is 16 residues long.

The chain has TRBV7-2 and TRBJ2-7; no definite D call. The CDR3 loop spans 13 amino acids. Germline-derived CDR1 and CDR2 are SGHTA and FQGNSA. Between the trimmed V and J ends, which lost 4 bases and 0 bases, there was a span of 7 bases. The CDR3 DNA reads TGTGCCAGCAGCTGGCCCGGCTCCTACGAGCAGTACGTC. Translating gives CASSWPGSYEQYV.

The rearrangement uses TRBV2 and TRBJ1-1, with D perhaps TRBD1 (6 bases). The CDR3 runs to 14 residues. V gave up 4 bases and J gave up 5 bases, with 14 bases separating them. Looked up from germline, CDR1 is SNHLY and CDR2 is FYNNEI. The CDR3 DNA reads TGTGCCAGCAGTGTGAGCCAGGGGAGGACTGAAGCTTTCTTT. Translated, it gives CASSVSQGRTEAFF.

The genes are TRBV27 and TRBJ1-6; D uncertain. The CDR3 totals 12 residues. CDR1 MNHEY and CDR2 SMNVEV come from the germline V gene (reference sequence). V was pared by 4 bases and J by 13 bases, with 11 bases between. CDR3 region: CASSSTSQPLHF. As DNA, the CDR3 is TGTGCCAGCAGTTCGACGTCCCAGCCCCTCCACTTT.

Here the CDR3 DNA reads TGTGCCAGTACGGGGGAGCGGGCAGCTTTCTTT. Protein sequence: CASTGERAAFF. The chain is built from TRBV30 and TRBJ1-1; a possible D gene is TRBD1 (5 bases). The CDR3 consists of 11 residues. Germline V gives CDR1 GTSNPN, CDR2 SVGIG (reference sequence). Trimming left V 8 bases short and J 10 bases short, with 17 bases between.

The V gene is TRBV5-8, the J gene TRBJ1-4, with D unclear. The germline V gene has CDR1 SGHTS and CDR2 YDEGEE. The CDR3 loop spans 14 amino acids. V lost 4 bases to trimming and J lost 7 bases, with 14 bases between them. The CDR3 here is CASSDGITPEKLFF. CDR3 in DNA: TGTGCCAGCAGCGACGGGATAACGCCTGAAAAACTGTTTTTT.

The chain links TRBV7-2 to TRBJ2-1, with TRBD1 as a possible D gene (5 bases). The germline V and J ends were trimmed by 3 bases and 5 bases, with 11 bases remaining between them. This CDR3 has 14 amino acids. Germline CDR1 SGHTA, CDR2 FQGNSA. The CDR3 loop reads CASSLAGSHNEQFF. CDR3 sequence (DNA): TGTGCCAGCAGCTTGGCAGGGTCCCACAATGAGCAGTTCTTC.

The genes are TRBV4-2 and TRBJ2-7; the D is unclear. Germline CDR1 and CDR2: LGHNA and YNFKEQ. The CDR3 sequence is 14 residues long. The V end lost 1 base, the J end lost 3 bases, and 10 bases lay between the germline ends. The CDR3 sequence: CASSQATLGYEQYF. For the CDR3, the DNA is TGTGCCAGCAGCCAAGCCACTCTAGGCTACGAGCAGTACTTC.

The chain couples TRBV12-5 to TRBJ2-1; tentative D call: TRBD1 (5 bases). CDR3 length: 17 residues. V dropped 10 bases and J dropped 2 bases, with 24 bases sitting between them. CDR1 is LGHNT, CDR2 FRNRAP, per germline. CDR3 residues: CATDWGEQGRAYNEQFF. In DNA form, the CDR3 reads TGTGCTACCGACTGGGGTGAGCAGGGTAGGGCCTACAATGAGCAGTTCTTC.

The chain couples TRBV5-1 to TRBJ1-4, with 7 bases aligning to TRBD1. The germline V gene has CDR1 SGHRS and CDR2 YFSETQ. There are 16 residues in the CDR3. Losses at the gene ends were 3 bases for V and 3 bases for J; bases not matched to a gene: 8. The CDR3 loop is CASSSTNRGANEKLFF. DNA of the CDR3: TGCGCCAGCAGCTCCACAAACAGGGGAGCTAATGAAAAACTGTTTTTT.

The genes are TRBV11-2 and TRBJ1-4; D uncertain. The CDR3 has 15 amino acids. Trimming removed 3 bases from V and 3 bases from J, with 11 bases in between. The germline CDR1 and CDR2 sequences are SGHAT and FQNNGV. CDR3 residues: CASSFSLRANEKLFF. Here the CDR3 DNA reads TGTGCCAGCAGCTTCTCCCTGAGGGCTAATGAAAAACTGTTTTTT.

The V gene is TRBV7-8, the J gene TRBJ1-4; possibly TRBD1 for D (6 bases). With 5 bases removed from V and 4 bases from J, the gap between germline ends came to 14 bases. This CDR3 spans 15 amino acids. Germline V lookup: CDR1 SGHVS, CDR2 FQNEAQ. The CDR3 is CASSTEDRNNEKLFF. The CDR3 nucleotides are TGTGCCAGCAGCACCGAGGACAGAAATAATGAAAAACTGTTTTTT.

The DNA for the CDR3 is TGCGCCAGCAACGAACAGGGAGGAGAGACCCAGTACTTC. This codes for CASNEQGGETQYF. The gene calls are TRBV10-2 and TRBJ2-5; D may correspond to TRBD1 or TRBD2 (6 bases each). CDR1 WSHSY and CDR2 SAAADI come from the germline V gene. The CDR3 has 13 amino acids. Between the trimmed V and J ends, which lost 7 bases and 4 bases, there was a span of 13 bases.

This chain uses TRBV30 with TRBJ1-5; 11 bases align to TRBD1. Looked up from germline, CDR1 is GTSNPN and CDR2 is SVGIG (reference sequence). The CDR3 is 14 residues long. Germline trimming cut 6 bases from V and 4 bases from J; bases unmatched to any gene: 5. For the CDR3, the DNA is TGTGCCTGCTCGAGGGACAGGGGGAATCAGCCCCAGCATTTT. It translates to CACSRDRGNQPQHF.

The V call is TRBV6-5, the J call TRBJ2-1; 9 bases fit TRBD2. This CDR3 has 16 amino acids. The germline CDR1 and CDR2 sequences are MNHEY and SVGAGI. V shed 0 bases and J 6 bases; nucleotides not matched to a gene: 6. CDR3 DNA: TGTGCCAGCAGTTACTCGAGGCGGGGGGGCCCCAATGAGCAGTTCTTC. Protein product: CASSYSRRGGPNEQFF.

The chain combines TRBV5-5 with TRBJ1-5; no clear D. V lost 2 bases and J 0 bases, leaving 3 bases between the germline ends. The CDR3 runs to 13 residues. CDR1 is SGHKS, CDR2 YYEKEE, per germline (reference sequence). Here the CDR3 reads CASSFSSNQPQHF. CDR3 sequence (DNA): TGTGCCAGCAGCTTTAGTAGCAATCAGCCCCAGCATTTT.